Listed below are T cell receptor beta chains from one sample, sequenced in a study of OX40 agonist ivuxolimab in advanced cancers. The protocol was immunoSEQ multiplex PCR, while the TCRdb copy is restricted to in-frame clones and leaves out a portion. Among approximately 37,000 clones, about 92% were seen once, and the ten largest hold around 33%. The specimen comprised CD4+ or CD8+ T cells sorted from blood, sampled in a trial of the OX40 agonist ivuxolimab. These receptors were taken from an adult with an advanced solid tumor such as melanoma, head and neck, liver or kidney cancer. Both conserved end residues are part of each CDR3. Rows may omit the clone size; those that give it use once, few, many or a size class.

v_call	clone_size	j_call	cdr3_aa
TRBV5-8	-	TRBJ2-1	CASSLRLVSNEQFF
TRBV21-1	-	TRBJ2-3	CASSKANKGITDTQYF
TRBV7-6	-	TRBJ2-3	CASSPRAGGTDTQYF
TRBV5-6	-	TRBJ2-7	CASSLYYEQYF
TRBV19	-	TRBJ2-7	CASSLSGGNEQYF
TRBV5-8	-	TRBJ2-6	CASSPISVSGANVLTF
TRBV18	-	TRBJ1-1	CASFVDNTEAFF
TRBV9	-	TRBJ2-1	CASSANPGTTGNEQFF
TRBV7-3	-	TRBJ1-5	CASTDSNQPQHF
TRBV29-1	-	TRBJ2-1	CSVEGGRGSYNEQFF
TRBV19	-	TRBJ2-3	CASSIRQGADTQYF
TRBV27	once	TRBJ2-7	CASRSTLNFPEQYF
TRBV5-1	-	TRBJ2-3	CASHALGVDQDTQYF
TRBV13	-	TRBJ1-2	CASSLNRYGYTF
TRBV9	-	TRBJ1-2	CASSPAGAAYGYTF
TRBV19	-	TRBJ1-4	CASRMGTGKLFF
TRBV19	-	TRBJ2-5	CASSSVSGGYQETQYF
TRBV27	-	TRBJ1-5	CASSPAGWGNQPQHF
TRBV2	-	TRBJ2-7	CASYSHNTYEQYF
TRBV5-1	-	TRBJ1-2	CASSWSDNGYTF
TRBV29-1	-	TRBJ2-7	CSVLGQDYEQYF
TRBV27	-	TRBJ1-1	CASSLGQNTEAFF
TRBV14	-	TRBJ2-1	CASSQGLGVPNEQFF
TRBV4-2	-	TRBJ1-3	CASKTTGNTIYF
TRBV6-5	-	TRBJ2-3	CASSYSTSGGAGTQYF
TRBV30	-	TRBJ2-1	CAWSTTYAYNEQFF
TRBV29-1	-	TRBJ1-3	CSVRVVTRNTIYF
TRBV5-1	-	TRBJ2-7	CASSLEGGTDEQYF
TRBV5-1	-	TRBJ1-6	CASSHSQTSTSPLHF
TRBV13	-	TRBJ2-1	CASSPGNRDPYNEQFF
TRBV5-1	-	TRBJ2-7	CASSLDRLYEQYF
TRBV29-1	-	TRBJ2-1	CSVEGKTSGDYEQFF
TRBV7-9	-	TRBJ2-1	CASSLDVGGPLREQFF
TRBV4-1	-	TRBJ2-2	CASSQDPGLTVTGELFF
TRBV9	-	TRBJ2-7	CASSAGAGEYYEQYF
TRBV7-3	-	TRBJ2-3	CASSWGTSGSGDTQYF
TRBV7-9	-	-	CASSFRTSGRDEQYF
TRBV28	-	TRBJ1-1	CASSSPDSILNTEAFF
TRBV6-1	-	TRBJ2-7	CATGQGSPYEQYF
TRBV19	once	TRBJ1-1	CASSISGNTEAFF
TRBV2	-	TRBJ2-7	CASKVPRYEQYF
TRBV7-7	-	TRBJ2-3	CASSQSVAGGLTDTQYF
TRBV27	once	TRBJ2-7	CASSLDVGGYEQYF
TRBV5-8	-	TRBJ2-7	CASPLRGGGLYEQYF
TRBV27	-	TRBJ1-4	CASSLSAFTTEKLFF
TRBV19	few	TRBJ2-7	CASLGVGHEQYF
TRBV11-2	-	TRBJ1-1	CASSSTDRGSEAFF
TRBV19	-	TRBJ1-1	CASSIANGRAFF
TRBV12-5	-	TRBJ2-5	CASGRGVQETQYF
TRBV5-6	-	TRBJ2-2	CASSLDPPKVDTGELFF
TRBV5-1	-	TRBJ2-5	CASSLGLAGQETQYF
TRBV6-5	-	TRBJ2-2	CATAPFLTNTGELFF
TRBV9	-	TRBJ2-5	CASSASGSGQETQYF
TRBV7-7	-	TRBJ1-4	CASSPSRGRDEKLFF
TRBV6-5	-	TRBJ1-1	CASSKDVTEAFF
TRBV2	-	TRBJ2-7	CASSERGPLYEQYF
TRBV4-2	-	TRBJ2-2	CASSPQREPGELFF
TRBV27	-	TRBJ1-1	CASSPGTGGNTEAFF
TRBV28	once	TRBJ1-2	CASRGQGTYGYTF
TRBV19	-	TRBJ1-5	CASSISGRGYQPQHF